This T cell receptor (beta chain) appears in the sequencing data of a study of T cells after yellow fever vaccination. The length of the CDR3 is 13 residues. The germline CDR1 and CDR2 sequences are LNHDA and SQIVND (reference sequence). With 0 bases removed from V and 9 bases from J, the gap between germline ends came to 9 bases. One entry per CDR3 protein results from TCRdb running MiXCR on the 5' RACE reads. The profile shows some 260,000 distinct CDR3 sequences, around 4.9% of them singletons. Study-wide results and limits: The presence of abundant clonotypes contaminating from the bulk population was possible in FACS-sorted repertoires. The CD4 and CD8 compartments had a small share of their clonotypes in common. Subsequent to the booster, the majority of primary-vaccination clones reappeared (around 95% CD4, 85% to 90% CD8).

This clonotype turned up a few times. Its antigen is still unknown. The material was CD4+ T cells sorted from PBMCs, obtained on the day of the yellow fever booster vaccination. The clonotype originates from a man between 18 and 35 years old who received the YFV17D yellow fever vaccine. This chain links TRBV19 with TRBJ2-4; maybe TRBD2 (6 bases). The DNA of the CDR3 is TGTGCCAGTAGTATAGAAGGGCGGGGCATTCAGTACTTC. Translating it yields CASSIEGRGIQYF.